This is a list of T cell receptor beta chains from one sample in a study of T cells of healthy individuals. MiXCR, run by TCRdb on the 5' RACE reads, gives a single entry per CDR3 protein. The sample carries 95,000 to 100,000 distinct CDR3 sequences, under 20% recorded once. These receptors came from a human donor in good health. Both conserved end residues are part of each CDR3. The order of the fields is D gene, J gene, clone size, V gene, CDR3 protein, CDR3 DNA. The D gene is left open where the match is weak. Clone size is given for some rows only: seen once, a few or many times, or a class if the clone is expanded.

NA TRBJ2-1 NA TRBV20-1 CSAREGHDNEQFF TGCAGTGCTAGAGAGGGACACGACAATGAGCAGTTCTTC
TRBD1 TRBJ2-7 NA TRBV6-5 CASTRGHDEQYF TGTGCCAGCACCAGGGGGCACGACGAGCAGTACTTC
NA TRBJ1-1 few TRBV28 CASRSGGTFF TGTGCCAGCAGAAGTGGCGGGACTTTCTTT
NA TRBJ2-3 many TRBV10-2 CASSRRSPTDTQYF TGCGCCAGCAGTAGAAGATCCCCCACAGATACGCAGTATTTT
NA TRBJ2-2 NA TRBV5-1 CASSWDSNTGELFF TGCGCCAGCAGCTGGGACTCGAACACCGGGGAGCTGTTTTTT
NA TRBJ1-6 NA TRBV20-1 CSARDPGNSPPHF TGCAGTGCTAGAGATCCCGGAAATTCACCCCCCCACTTT
TRBD2 TRBJ2-3 NA TRBV20-1 CSALTSGGDTQYF TGCAGTGCCCTGACTAGCGGGGGGGATACGCAGTATTTT
NA TRBJ2-6 few TRBV4-3 CASSQGWGSANVLTF TGCGCCAGCAGCCAGGGGTGGGGTAGTGCCAACGTCCTGACTTTC
TRBD1 TRBJ2-7 many TRBV4-1 CASSKTGTGGTYEQYF TGCGCCAGCAGTAAAACCGGGACAGGGGGGACGTACGAGCAGTACTTC
TRBD2 TRBJ2-1 few TRBV27 CASTLAGAGDEQFF TGTGCCAGCACACTAGCGGGGGCCGGTGATGAGCAGTTCTTC
NA TRBJ2-2 NA TRBV10-3 CAIRNGGEAGELFF TGTGCCATCAGGAATGGGGGAGAGGCCGGGGAGCTGTTTTTT
NA TRBJ1-1 NA TRBV4-3 CASSQDQWGTEAFF TGCGCCAGCAGCCAAGATCAATGGGGGACTGAAGCTTTCTTT
NA TRBJ1-1 NA TRBV21-1 CASPAGPNTEAFF TGTGCCAGCCCGGCAGGACCAAACACTGAAGCTTTCTTT
NA TRBJ1-1 few TRBV5-1 CASSMSPSTEAFF TGCGCCAGCAGTATGAGTCCGTCTACTGAAGCTTTCTTT
TRBD2 TRBJ2-2 many TRBV9 CASSEFLAGHTGELFF TGTGCCAGCAGCGAATTCCTAGCGGGACACACCGGGGAGCTGTTTTTT
TRBD1 TRBJ2-5 few TRBV25-1 CASGDRAQETQYF TGTGCCAGCGGAGACAGGGCCCAAGAGACCCAGTACTTC
NA TRBJ2-7 few TRBV20-1 CSARRKGSYYEQYF TGCAGTGCTAGAAGAAAAGGCAGCTACTACGAGCAGTACTTC
NA TRBJ2-7 NA TRBV6-5 CASSEGTPGYEQYF TGTGCCAGCAGTGAGGGAACCCCGGGGTACGAGCAGTACTTC
TRBD1 TRBJ2-7 NA TRBV5-4 CASSWDRLGEQYF TGTGCCAGCAGCTGGGACAGGCTTGGGGAGCAGTACTTC
NA TRBJ2-7 NA TRBV28 CASVTHPGEQYF TGTGCCAGCGTGACTCACCCCGGCGAGCAGTACTTC
NA TRBJ2-1 many TRBV7-2 CASSLISYNEQFF TGTGCCAGCAGCTTAATTTCCTACAATGAGCAGTTCTTC
NA TRBJ1-5 NA TRBV12-3/TRBV12-4 CASASGGDQPQHF TGTGCCAGCGCCTCCGGGGGGGATCAGCCCCAGCATTTT
NA TRBJ1-3 few TRBV7-9 CASSEGVPVGNTIYF TGTGCCAGCAGCGAAGGGGTCCCCGTCGGAAACACCATATATTTT
NA TRBJ2-3 NA TRBV7-2 CASSQRSFSTDTQYF TGTGCCAGCAGCCAGCGGAGTTTCAGCACAGATACGCAGTATTTT
NA TRBJ2-2 many TRBV28 CASSFSGAGELFF TGTGCCAGCAGTTTTTCGGGGGCCGGGGAGCTGTTTTTT
TRBD2 TRBJ2-2 few TRBV29-1 CSVGLAGAGELFF TGCAGCGTTGGCCTAGCGGGGGCCGGGGAGCTGTTTTTT
TRBD2 TRBJ2-5 NA TRBV7-8 CASSHTSGGQETQYF TGTGCCAGCAGCCACACTAGCGGGGGGCAAGAGACCCAGTACTTC
NA TRBJ2-7 many TRBV28 CASKPDPSSYEQYF TGTGCCAGCAAACCCGACCCGAGCTCCTACGAGCAGTACTTC
NA TRBJ1-1 many TRBV7-9 CASRWGHTEAFF TGTGCCAGCCGATGGGGTCACACTGAAGCTTTCTTT
NA TRBJ2-7 NA TRBV7-9 CASSSTADPSSYEQYF TGTGCCAGCAGCTCCACCGCGGACCCGAGCTCCTACGAGCAGTACTTC
TRBD1 TRBJ2-5 few TRBV6-5 CASIAGGGWFETQYF TGTGCCAGCATTGCAGGGGGCGGTTGGTTTGAGACCCAGTACTTC
NA TRBJ2-3 NA TRBV7-2 CASSLVMGRGTADTQYF TGTGCCAGCAGCTTAGTGATGGGGCGGGGCACAGCAGATACGCAGTATTTT
NA TRBJ2-1 NA TRBV7-2 CASSVGPGYNEQFF TGTGCCAGCAGCGTGGGACCCGGTTACAATGAGCAGTTCTTC
TRBD1 TRBJ2-7 NA TRBV15 CATSRTGESYEQYF TGTGCCACCAGCAGGACAGGGGAAAGCTACGAGCAGTACTTC
NA TRBJ2-5 NA TRBV27 CASSWTRGMGETQYF TGTGCCAGCAGTTGGACACGCGGGATGGGAGAGACCCAGTACTTC
NA TRBJ2-7 NA TRBV10-3 CAISERQGTSYEQYF TGTGCCATCAGTGAGAGGCAGGGGACCTCCTACGAGCAGTACTTC
TRBD1 TRBJ1-5 many TRBV27 CASSLRTGDQPQHF TGTGCCAGCAGTCTACGGACAGGGGATCAGCCCCAGCATTTT
TRBD2 TRBJ2-1 NA TRBV20-1 CSAHTGTRGYNEQFF TGCAGTGCCCACACCGGGACTAGGGGCTACAATGAGCAGTTCTTC
TRBD1 TRBJ1-6 NA TRBV20-1 CSARDRRAPYSPLHF TGCAGTGCAAGGGACAGACGGGCACCTTATTCACCCCTCCACTTT
TRBD2 TRBJ2-5 few TRBV3-1 CASSDSGVTQETQYF TGTGCCAGCAGCGATAGCGGGGTTACCCAAGAGACCCAGTACTTC
TRBD1 TRBJ1-1 few TRBV7-9 CASSFGTENTEAFF TGTGCCAGCAGCTTTGGGACAGAGAACACTGAAGCTTTCTTT
TRBD1 TRBJ1-2 NA TRBV5-1 CASSLGQGVGYGYTF TGCGCCAGCAGCTTGGGACAGGGGGTTGGCTATGGCTACACCTTC
NA TRBJ2-1 few TRBV3-1 CASSQQYTEQFF TGTGCCAGCAGCCAACAGTACACTGAGCAGTTCTTC
TRBD2 TRBJ2-3 NA TRBV7-9 CASRLGLAGPYTDTQYF TGTGCCAGCAGACTCGGACTAGCGGGACCCTACACAGATACGCAGTATTTT
NA TRBJ2-1 NA TRBV7-9 CASSLPGTGIYNEQFF TGTGCCAGCAGCTTACCCGGGACTGGGATCTACAATGAGCAGTTCTTC
TRBD1 TRBJ2-7 few TRBV5-1 CASSRDRESYEQYF TGCGCCAGCAGCCGAGACAGGGAATCCTACGAGCAGTACTTC
NA TRBJ1-2 NA TRBV12-3/TRBV12-4 CASKEGFYGYTF TGTGCCAGCAAGGAGGGATTCTATGGCTACACCTTC
TRBD1 TRBJ1-2 NA TRBV7-2 CASSLGGTGVGYTF TGTGCCAGCAGCTTAGGCGGGACAGGGGTTGGCTACACCTTC
NA TRBJ1-1 few TRBV5-1 CASSPIRGLTEAFF TGCGCCAGCAGCCCCATTCGAGGCCTCACTGAAGCTTTCTTT